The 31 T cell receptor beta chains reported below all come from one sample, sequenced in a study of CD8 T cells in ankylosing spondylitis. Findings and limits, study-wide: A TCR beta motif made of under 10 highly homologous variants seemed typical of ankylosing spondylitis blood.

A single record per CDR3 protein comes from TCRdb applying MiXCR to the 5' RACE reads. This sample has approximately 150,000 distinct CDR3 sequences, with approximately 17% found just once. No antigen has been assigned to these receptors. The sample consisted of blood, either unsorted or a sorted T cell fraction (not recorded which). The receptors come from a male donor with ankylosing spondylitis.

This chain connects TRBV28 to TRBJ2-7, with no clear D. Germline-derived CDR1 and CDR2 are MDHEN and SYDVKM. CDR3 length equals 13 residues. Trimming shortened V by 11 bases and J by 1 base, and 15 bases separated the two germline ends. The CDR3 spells CACLGPTSYEQYF. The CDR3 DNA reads TGTGCCTGCCTGGGTCCGACTTCCTACGAGCAGTACTTC. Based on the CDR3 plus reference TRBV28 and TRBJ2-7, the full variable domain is DVKVTQSSRYLVKRTGEKVFLECVQDMDHENMFWYRQDPGLGLRLIYFSYDVKMKEKGDIPEGYSVSREKKERFSLILESASTNQTSMYLCACLGPTSYEQYFGPGTRLTVT.

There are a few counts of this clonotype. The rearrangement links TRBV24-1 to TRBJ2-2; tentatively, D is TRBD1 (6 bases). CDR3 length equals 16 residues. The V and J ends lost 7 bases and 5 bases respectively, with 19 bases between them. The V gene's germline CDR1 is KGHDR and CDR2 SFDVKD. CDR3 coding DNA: TGTGCCACCAGAGGGGGATCTGAAGGACCAACCGGGGAGCTGTTTTTT. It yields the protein CATRGGSEGPTGELFF.

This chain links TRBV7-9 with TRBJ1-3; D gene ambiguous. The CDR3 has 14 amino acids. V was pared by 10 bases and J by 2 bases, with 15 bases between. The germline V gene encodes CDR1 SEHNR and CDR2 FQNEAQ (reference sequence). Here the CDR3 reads CATQLLSPGNTIYF. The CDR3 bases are TGTGCCACCCAGCTGCTCTCTCCTGGAAACACCATATATTTT. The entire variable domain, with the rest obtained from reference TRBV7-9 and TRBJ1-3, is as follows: DTGVSQNPRHKITKRGQNVTFRCDPISEHNRLYWYRQTLGQGPEFLTYFQNEAQLEKSRLLSDRFSAERPKGSFSTLEIQRTEQGDSAMYLCATQLLSPGNTIYFGEGSWLTVV.

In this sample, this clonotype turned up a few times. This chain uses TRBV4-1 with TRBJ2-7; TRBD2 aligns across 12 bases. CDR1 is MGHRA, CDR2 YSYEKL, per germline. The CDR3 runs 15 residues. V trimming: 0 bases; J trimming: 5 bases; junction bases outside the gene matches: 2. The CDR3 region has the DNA TGCGCCAGCAGCCAAGACCGACTAGCGGGAGACGAGCAGTACTTC. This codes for CASSQDRLAGDEQYF.

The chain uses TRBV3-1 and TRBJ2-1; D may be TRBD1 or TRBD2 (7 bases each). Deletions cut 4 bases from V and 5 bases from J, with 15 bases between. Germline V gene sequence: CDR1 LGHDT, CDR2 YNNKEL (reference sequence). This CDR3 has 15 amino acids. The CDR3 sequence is CASSPRGGPNNEQFF. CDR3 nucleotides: TGTGCCAGCAGCCCCAGGGGGGGTCCCAACAATGAGCAGTTCTTC.

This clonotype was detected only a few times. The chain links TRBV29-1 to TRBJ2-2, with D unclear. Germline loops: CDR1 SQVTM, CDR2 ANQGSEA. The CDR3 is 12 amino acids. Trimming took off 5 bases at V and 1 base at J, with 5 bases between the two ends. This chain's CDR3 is CSVPVNTGELFF. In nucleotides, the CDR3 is TGCAGCGTTCCAGTGAACACCGGGGAGCTGTTTTTT.

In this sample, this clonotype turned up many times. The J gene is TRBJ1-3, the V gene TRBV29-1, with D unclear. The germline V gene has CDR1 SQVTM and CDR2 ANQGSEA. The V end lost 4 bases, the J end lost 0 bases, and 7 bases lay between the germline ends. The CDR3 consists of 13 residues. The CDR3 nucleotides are TGCAGCGTTGTCTCAGGCTCTGGAAACACCATATATTTT. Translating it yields CSVVSGSGNTIYF.

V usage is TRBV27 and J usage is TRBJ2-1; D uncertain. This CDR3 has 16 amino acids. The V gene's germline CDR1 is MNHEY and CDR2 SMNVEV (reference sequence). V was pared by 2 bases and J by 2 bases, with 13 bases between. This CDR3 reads CASSLSIGVTYNEQFF. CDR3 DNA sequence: TGTGCCAGCAGTTTAAGCATTGGGGTTACCTACAATGAGCAGTTCTTC.

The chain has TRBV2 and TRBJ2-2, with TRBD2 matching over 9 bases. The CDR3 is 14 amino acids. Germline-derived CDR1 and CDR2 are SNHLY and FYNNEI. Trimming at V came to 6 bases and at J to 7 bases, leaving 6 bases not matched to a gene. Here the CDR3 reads CASRVAGVVGELFF. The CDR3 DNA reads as TGTGCCAGCAGAGTAGCGGGAGTGGTCGGGGAGCTGTTTTTT.

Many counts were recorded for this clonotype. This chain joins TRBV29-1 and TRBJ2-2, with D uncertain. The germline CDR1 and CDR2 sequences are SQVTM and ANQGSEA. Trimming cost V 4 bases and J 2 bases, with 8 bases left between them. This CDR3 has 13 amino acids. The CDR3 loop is CSVVQINTGELFF. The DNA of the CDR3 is TGCAGCGTTGTACAGATCAACACCGGGGAGCTGTTTTTT.

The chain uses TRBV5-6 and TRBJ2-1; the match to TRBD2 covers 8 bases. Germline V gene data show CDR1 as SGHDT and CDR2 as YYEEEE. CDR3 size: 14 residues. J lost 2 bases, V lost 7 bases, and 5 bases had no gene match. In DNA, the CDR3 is TGTGCCAGCCTCGGACTAGCTGCCTACAATGAGCAGTTCTTC. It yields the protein CASLGLAAYNEQFF. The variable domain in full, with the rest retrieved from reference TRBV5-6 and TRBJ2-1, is DAGVTQSPTHLIKTRGQQVTLRCSPKSGHDTVSWYQQALGQGPQFIFQYYEEEERQRGNFPDRFSGHQFPNYSSELNVNALLLGDSALYLCASLGLAAYNEQFFGPGTRLTVL.

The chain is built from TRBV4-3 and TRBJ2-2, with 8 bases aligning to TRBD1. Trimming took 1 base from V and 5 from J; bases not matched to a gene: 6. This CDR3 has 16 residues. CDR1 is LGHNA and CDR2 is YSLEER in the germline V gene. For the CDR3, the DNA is TGCGCCAGCAGCCAAGGATCAGGGGGCCGGACCGGGGAGCTGTTTTTT. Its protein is CASSQGSGGRTGELFF.

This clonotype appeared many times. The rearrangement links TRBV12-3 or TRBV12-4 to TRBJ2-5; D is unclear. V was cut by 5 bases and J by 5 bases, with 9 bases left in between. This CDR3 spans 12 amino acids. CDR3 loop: CASSPTHETQYF. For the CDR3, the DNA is TGTGCCAGCAGTCCTACCCACGAGACCCAGTACTTC.

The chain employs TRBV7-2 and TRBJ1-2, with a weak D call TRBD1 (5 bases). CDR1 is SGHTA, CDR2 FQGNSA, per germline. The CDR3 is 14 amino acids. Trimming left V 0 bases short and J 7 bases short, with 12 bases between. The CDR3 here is CASSLAPGPGGYTF. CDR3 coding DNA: TGTGCCAGCAGCTTAGCCCCAGGGCCCGGTGGCTACACCTTC. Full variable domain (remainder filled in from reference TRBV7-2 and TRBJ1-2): GAGVSQSPSNKVTEKGKDVELRCDPISGHTALYWYRQSLGQGLEFLIYFQGNSAPDKSGLPSDRFSAERTGGSVSTLTIQRTQQEDSAVYLCASSLAPGPGGYTFGSGTRLTVV.

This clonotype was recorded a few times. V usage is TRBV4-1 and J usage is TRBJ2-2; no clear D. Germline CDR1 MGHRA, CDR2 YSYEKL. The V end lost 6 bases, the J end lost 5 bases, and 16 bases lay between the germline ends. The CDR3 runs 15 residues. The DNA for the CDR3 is TGCGCCAGCAGTCGACTGGGTCAAGCAACCGGGGAGCTGTTTTTT. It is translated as CASSRLGQATGELFF.

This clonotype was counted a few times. The CDR3 DNA follows: TGTGCCAGCAGCTTAGCCGGGAGGGCCTTTCGCACAGATACGCAGTATTTT. It encodes CASSLAGRAFRTDTQYF. V and J are TRBV7-9 and TRBJ2-3, with TRBD2 identical over 8 bases. Germline trimming cut 0 bases from V and 1 base from J; bases unmatched to any gene: 6. The CDR3 spans 17 residues. Germline V gene lookup returns CDR1 SEHNR and CDR2 FQNEAQ (reference sequence).

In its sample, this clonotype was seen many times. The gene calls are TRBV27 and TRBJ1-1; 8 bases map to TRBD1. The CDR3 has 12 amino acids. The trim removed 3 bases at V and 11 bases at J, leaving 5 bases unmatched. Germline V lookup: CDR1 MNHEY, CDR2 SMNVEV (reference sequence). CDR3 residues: CASSFQGAEAFF. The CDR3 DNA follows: TGTGCCAGCAGTTTCCAGGGGGCAGAGGCTTTCTTT.

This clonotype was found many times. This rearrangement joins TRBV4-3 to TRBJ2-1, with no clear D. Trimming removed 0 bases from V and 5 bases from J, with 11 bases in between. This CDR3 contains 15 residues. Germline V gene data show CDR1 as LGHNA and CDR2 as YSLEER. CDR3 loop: CASSQDESHNNEQFF. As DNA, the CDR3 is TGCGCCAGCAGCCAAGATGAAAGCCATAACAATGAGCAGTTCTTC.

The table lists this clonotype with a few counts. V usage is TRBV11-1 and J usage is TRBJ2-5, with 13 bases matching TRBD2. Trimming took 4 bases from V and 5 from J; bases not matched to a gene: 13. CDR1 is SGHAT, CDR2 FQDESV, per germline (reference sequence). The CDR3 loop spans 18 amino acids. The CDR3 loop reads CASSSIRSTSGRRETQYF. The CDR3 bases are TGTGCCAGCAGCTCTATTCGCTCGACTAGCGGGAGGAGGGAGACCCAGTACTTC.

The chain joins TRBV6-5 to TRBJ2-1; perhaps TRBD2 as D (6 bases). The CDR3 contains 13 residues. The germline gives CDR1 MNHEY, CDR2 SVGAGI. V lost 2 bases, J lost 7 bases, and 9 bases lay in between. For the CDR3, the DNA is TGTGCCAGCAGTTACGCCGGACTAAATGAGCAGTTCTTC. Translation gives CASSYAGLNEQFF.

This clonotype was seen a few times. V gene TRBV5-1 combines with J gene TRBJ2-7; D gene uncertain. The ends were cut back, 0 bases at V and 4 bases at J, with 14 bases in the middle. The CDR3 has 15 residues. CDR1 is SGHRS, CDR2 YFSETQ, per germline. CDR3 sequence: CASSLGQENPYEQYF. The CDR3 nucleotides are TGCGCCAGCAGCTTGGGCCAGGAAAACCCTTACGAGCAGTACTTC.

The CDR3 DNA reads as TGTGCCAGCAGCTCGACTAGCGGAAACACCGGGGAGCTGTTTTTT. It codes for CASSSTSGNTGELFF. This sequence joins TRBV7-9 and TRBJ2-2; 9 bases line up with TRBD2. With V trimmed by 4 bases and J by 2 bases, 2 bases remained unmatched. The germline gives CDR1 SEHNR, CDR2 FQNEAQ (reference sequence). There are 15 residues in the CDR3.

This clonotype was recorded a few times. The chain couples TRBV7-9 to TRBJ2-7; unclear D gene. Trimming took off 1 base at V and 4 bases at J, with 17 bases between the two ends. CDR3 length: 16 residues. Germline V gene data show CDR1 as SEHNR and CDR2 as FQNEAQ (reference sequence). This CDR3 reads CASSLVGSLKSYEQYF. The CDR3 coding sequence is TGTGCCAGCAGCTTAGTGGGAAGCCTCAAATCATACGAGCAGTACTTC.

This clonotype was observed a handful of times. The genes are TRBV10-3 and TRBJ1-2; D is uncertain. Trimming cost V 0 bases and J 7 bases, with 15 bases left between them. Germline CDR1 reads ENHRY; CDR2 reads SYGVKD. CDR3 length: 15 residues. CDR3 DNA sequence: TGTGCCATCAGTGAGTCTATAATGTCCGCGGTTGGCTACACCTTC. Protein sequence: CAISESIMSAVGYTF.

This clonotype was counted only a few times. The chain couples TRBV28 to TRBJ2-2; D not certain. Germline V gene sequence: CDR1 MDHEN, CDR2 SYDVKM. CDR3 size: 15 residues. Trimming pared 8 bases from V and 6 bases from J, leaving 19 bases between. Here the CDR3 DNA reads TGTGCCAGCGAAGGGCGCCAGATGGTGCCCGGGGAGCTGTTTTTT. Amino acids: CASEGRQMVPGELFF.

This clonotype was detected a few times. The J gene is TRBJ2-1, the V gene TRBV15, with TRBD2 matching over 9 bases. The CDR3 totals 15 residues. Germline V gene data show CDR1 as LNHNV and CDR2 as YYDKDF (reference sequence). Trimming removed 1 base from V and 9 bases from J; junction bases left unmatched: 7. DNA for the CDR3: TGTGCCACCAGCAGAGGTTTAGCGGGAGAAATTGAGCAGTTCTTC. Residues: CATSRGLAGEIEQFF.

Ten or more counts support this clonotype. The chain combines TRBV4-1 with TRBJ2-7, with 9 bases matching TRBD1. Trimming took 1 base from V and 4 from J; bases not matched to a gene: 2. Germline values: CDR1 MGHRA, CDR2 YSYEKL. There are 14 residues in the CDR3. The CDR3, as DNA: TGCGCCAGCAGCCAAGTTGGACAGGGGTACGAGCAGTACTTC. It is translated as CASSQVGQGYEQYF.

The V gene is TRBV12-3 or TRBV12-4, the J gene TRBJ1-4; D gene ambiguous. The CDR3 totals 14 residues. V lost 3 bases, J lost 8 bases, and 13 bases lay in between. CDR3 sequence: CASSFGSTVEKLFF. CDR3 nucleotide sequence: TGTGCCAGCAGTTTTGGCAGTACGGTAGAAAAACTGTTTTTT.

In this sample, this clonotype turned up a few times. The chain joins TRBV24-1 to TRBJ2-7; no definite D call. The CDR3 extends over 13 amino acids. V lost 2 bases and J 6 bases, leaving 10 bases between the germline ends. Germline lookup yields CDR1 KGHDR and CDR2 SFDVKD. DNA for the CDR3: TGTGCCACCAGTGATTACAATAACGGCGAGCAGTACTTC. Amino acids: CATSDYNNGEQYF.

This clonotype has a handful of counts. The DNA of the CDR3 is TGTGCCAGCAGTTACTCGGCGGTAGCGGGAGAAGAGGAGCTGTTTTTT. As protein: CASSYSAVAGEEELFF. This chain uses TRBV6-5 with TRBJ2-2; 9 nucleotides match TRBD2. Germline loops: CDR1 MNHEY, CDR2 SVGAGI. This CDR3 spans 16 amino acids. V lost 0 bases and J lost 10; bases outside the gene matches: 9.

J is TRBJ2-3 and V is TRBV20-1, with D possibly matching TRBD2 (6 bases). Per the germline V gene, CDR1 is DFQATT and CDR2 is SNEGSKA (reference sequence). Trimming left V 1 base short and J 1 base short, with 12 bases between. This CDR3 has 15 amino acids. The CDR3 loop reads CSARGKRERTDTQYF. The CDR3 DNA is TGCAGTGCTAGAGGCAAACGGGAGCGCACAGATACGCAGTATTTT.